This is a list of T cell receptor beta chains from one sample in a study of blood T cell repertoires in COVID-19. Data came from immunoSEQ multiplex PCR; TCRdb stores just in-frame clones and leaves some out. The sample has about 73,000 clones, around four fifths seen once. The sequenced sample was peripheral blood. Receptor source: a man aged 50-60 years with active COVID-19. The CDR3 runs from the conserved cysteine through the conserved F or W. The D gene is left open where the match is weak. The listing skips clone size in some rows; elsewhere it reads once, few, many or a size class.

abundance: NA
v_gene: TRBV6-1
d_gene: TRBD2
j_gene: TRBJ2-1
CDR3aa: CASSEPPRGGGEQFF
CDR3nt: TGTGCCAGCAGTGAACCCCCGCGGGGGGGCGGTGAGCAGTTCTTC

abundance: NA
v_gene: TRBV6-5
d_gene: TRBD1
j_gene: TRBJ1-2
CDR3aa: CATSPGQGYGYTF
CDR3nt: TGTGCCACCTCACCGGGACAGGGCTATGGCTACACCTTC

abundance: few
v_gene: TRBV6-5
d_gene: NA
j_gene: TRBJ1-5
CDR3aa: CASGLTRSNQPQHF
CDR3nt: TGTGCCAGCGGGCTGACAAGGAGCAATCAGCCCCAGCATTTT

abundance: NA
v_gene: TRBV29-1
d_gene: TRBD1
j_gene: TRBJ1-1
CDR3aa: CSVGQGLTEAFF
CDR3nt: TGCAGCGTGGGACAGGGACTTACTGAAGCTTTCTTT

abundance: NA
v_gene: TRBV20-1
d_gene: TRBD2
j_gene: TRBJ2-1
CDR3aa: CSGTSGIEQFF
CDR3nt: TGCTCCGGGACTAGCGGGATCGAGCAGTTCTTC

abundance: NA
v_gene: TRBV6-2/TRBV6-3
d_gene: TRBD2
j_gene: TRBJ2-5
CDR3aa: CASSYRGSGKGETQYF
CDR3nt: TGTGCCAGCAGTTACAGAGGTAGCGGGAAGGGAGAGACCCAGTACTTC

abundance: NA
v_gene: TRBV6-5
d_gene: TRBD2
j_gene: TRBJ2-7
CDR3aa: CASSREGGVYEQYF
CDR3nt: TGTGCCAGCAGTAGAGAGGGAGGGGTCTACGAGCAGTACTTC

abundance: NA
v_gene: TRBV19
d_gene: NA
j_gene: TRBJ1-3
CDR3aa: CASRFDRSSGNTIYF
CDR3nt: TGTGCCAGTAGATTCGACAGGAGCTCTGGAAACACCATATATTTT

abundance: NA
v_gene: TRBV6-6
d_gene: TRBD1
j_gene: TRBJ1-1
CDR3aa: CASGPSGTGLGTEAFF
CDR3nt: TGTGCCAGCGGACCTTCCGGGACAGGTCTGGGCACTGAAGCTTTCTTT

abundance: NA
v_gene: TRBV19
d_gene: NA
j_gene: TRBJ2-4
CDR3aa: CASSTVAKNIQYF
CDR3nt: TGTGCCAGTAGTACGGTAGCCAAAAACATTCAGTACTTC

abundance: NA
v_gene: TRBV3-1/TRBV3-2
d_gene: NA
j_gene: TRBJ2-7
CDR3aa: CASSQDLSGAYEQYF
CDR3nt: TGTGCCAGCAGCCAAGACCTCAGCGGTGCCTACGAGCAGTACTTC

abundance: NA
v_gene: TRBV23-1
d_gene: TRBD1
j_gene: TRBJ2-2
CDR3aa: CASSQLPDRGQGGELFF
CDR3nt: TGCGCCAGCAGTCAGCTCCCAGACAGGGGGCAAGGCGGGGAGCTGTTTTTT

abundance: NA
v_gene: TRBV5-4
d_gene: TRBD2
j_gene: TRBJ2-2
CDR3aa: CASSLSRGGTGELFF
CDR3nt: TGTGCCAGCAGCTTGTCCCGGGGGGGCACCGGGGAGCTGTTTTTT

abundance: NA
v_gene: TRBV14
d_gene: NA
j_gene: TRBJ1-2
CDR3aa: CASSQGKGGRGYTF
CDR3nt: TGTGCCAGCAGCCAGGGAAAGGGGGGGCGCGGCTACACCTTC

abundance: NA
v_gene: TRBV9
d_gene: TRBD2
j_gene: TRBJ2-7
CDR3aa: CASSIRAGSDEQYF
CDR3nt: TGTGCCAGCAGCATCAGAGCGGGATCAGACGAGCAGTACTTC

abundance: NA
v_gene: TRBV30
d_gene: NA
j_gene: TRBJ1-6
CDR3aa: CAWTALVRNSPLHF
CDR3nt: TGTGCCTGGACGGCCCTGGTGAGGAATTCACCCCTCCACTTT

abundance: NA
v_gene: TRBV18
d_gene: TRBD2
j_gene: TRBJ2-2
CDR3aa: CASSPGTSGTTGELFF
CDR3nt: TGTGCCAGCTCACCAGGGACTAGCGGGACCACCGGGGAGCTGTTTTTT

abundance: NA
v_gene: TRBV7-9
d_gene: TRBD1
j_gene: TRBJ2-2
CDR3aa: CASSLGDSTNTGELFF
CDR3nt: TGTGCCAGCAGCTTGGGGGACAGCACGAACACCGGGGAGCTGTTTTTT

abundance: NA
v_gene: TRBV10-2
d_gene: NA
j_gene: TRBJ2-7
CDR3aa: CASSDGRGYEQCF
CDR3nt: TGCGCCAGCAGTGACGGCAGGGGCTACGAGCAGTGCTTC

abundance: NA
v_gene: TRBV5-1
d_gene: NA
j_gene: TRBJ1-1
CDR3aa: CASSLTGNTEAFF
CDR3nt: TGCGCCAGCAGCTTAACAGGGAACACTGAAGCTTTCTTT

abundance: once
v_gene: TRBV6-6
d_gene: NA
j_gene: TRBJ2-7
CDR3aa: CASTFQGGAYEQYF
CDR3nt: TGTGCCAGCACTTTCCAGGGAGGTGCCTACGAGCAGTACTTC

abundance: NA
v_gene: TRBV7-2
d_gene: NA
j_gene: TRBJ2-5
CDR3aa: CASSLAGPPSETQYF
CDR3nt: TGTGCCAGCAGCTTAGCGGGGCCCCCAAGCGAGACCCAGTACTTC

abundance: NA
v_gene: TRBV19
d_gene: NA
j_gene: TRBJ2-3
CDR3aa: CASSRADGSDTQYF
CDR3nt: TGTGCCAGTAGTAGGGCCGATGGTTCAGATACGCAGTATTTT

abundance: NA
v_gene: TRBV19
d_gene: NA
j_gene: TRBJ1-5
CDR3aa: CASRGSGGANQPQHF
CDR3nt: TGTGCCAGTAGGGGCAGTGGGGGGGCCAATCAGCCCCAGCATTTT

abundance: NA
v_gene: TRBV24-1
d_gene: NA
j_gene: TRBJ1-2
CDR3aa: CATSDPGEGYTF
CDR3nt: TGTGCCACCAGTGATCCGGGGGAGGGCTACACCTTC

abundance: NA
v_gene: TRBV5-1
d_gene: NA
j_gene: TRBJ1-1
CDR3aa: CASSLAVANTEAFF
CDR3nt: TGCGCCAGCAGCTTGGCCGTGGCGAACACTGAAGCTTTCTTT

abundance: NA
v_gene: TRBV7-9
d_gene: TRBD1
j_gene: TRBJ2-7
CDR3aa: CASSAAGTGIVEQYF
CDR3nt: TGTGCCAGCAGCGCCGCCGGGACAGGGATTGTCGAGCAGTACTTC

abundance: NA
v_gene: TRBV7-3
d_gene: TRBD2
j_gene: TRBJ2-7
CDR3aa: CASSLGAGLSYEQYF
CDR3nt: TGTGCCAGCAGCTTAGGAGCGGGACTCTCCTACGAGCAGTACTTC

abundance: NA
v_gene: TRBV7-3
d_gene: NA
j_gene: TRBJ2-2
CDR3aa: CASSLSRTGELFF
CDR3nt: TGTGCCAGCAGCTTAAGTCGCACCGGGGAGCTGTTTTTT